Here is one TCR beta chain with its context. Its antigen is not known. The data originate from a study of T cells after posttransplantation cyclophosphamide. The germline CDR1 and CDR2 sequences are SGHVS and FNYEAQ. CDR3 size: 11 residues. Study-wide results and caveats: Blood and skin or GI T cell repertoires showed limited TRB overlap. Recipient CMV seropositivity and CMV reactivation strongly tracked TRB clonality. Donor-recipient repertoire similarity was low at 1-2 months, rising over year one.

Cyclophosphamide on days +3 and +4 followed busulfan-fludarabine conditioning and a marrow graft. The protocol was immunoSEQ multiplex PCR, while the TCRdb copy is restricted to in-frame clones and leaves out a portion. Among over 9,000 clones, 65% to 85% were seen once, and the ten largest hold about 5.4%. The chain couples TRBV7-6 to TRBJ2-7; D uncertain. The specimen comprised PBMCs, sampled after allogeneic stem cell transplant with posttransplant cyclophosphamide. The TCR comes from a female patient in her forties or fifties who received an allogeneic stem cell transplant from a related donor, was CMV-positive, and had no GVHD. The T cells may partly be graft donor cells. CDR3 coding DNA: TGTGCGGTTCAGGATACCTACGAGCAGTACTTC. Translating gives CAVQDTYEQYF.